This T cell receptor (beta chain) emerged from a study of CD8 T cells in Susac syndrome. Background on the study: Within the group of sequenced Susac syndrome patients, roughly 6 had active disease and roughly eight were in remission.

When the RNA was reverse transcribed, random hexamers were used with an input of about 0.5 to 1 ug. MiXCR, run by TCRdb on the immunoSEQ multiplex PCR reads, gives a single entry per CDR3 protein. The sample lists tens of thousands of distinct CDR3 sequences; around 94% were seen once. Germline lookup yields CDR1 MNHEY and CDR2 SVGAGI. Trimming shortened V by 0 bases and J by 5 bases, and 12 bases separated the two germline ends. The CDR3 has 15 amino acids. This chain links TRBV6-5 with TRBJ2-3, with a tentative D call TRBD1 (6 bases). Sequencing was performed on CD4+ T cells from PBMCs. This receptor was obtained from a human donor with Susac syndrome. CDR3 nucleotides: TGTGCCAGCAGTTACTCGAAACAGGGCGGAGATACGCAGTATTTT. Amino acid sequence: CASSYSKQGGDTQYF.